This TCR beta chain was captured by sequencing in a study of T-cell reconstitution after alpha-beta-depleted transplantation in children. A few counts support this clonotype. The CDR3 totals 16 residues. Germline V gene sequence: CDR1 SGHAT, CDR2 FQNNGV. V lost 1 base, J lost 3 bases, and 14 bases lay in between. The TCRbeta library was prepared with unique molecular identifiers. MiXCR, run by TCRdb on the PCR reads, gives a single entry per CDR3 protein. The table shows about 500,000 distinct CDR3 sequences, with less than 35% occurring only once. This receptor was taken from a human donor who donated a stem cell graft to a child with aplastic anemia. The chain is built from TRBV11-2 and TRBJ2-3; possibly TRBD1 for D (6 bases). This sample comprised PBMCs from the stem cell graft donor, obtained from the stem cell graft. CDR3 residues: CASSLAGQRGTDTQYF. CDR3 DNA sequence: TGTGCCAGCAGCTTAGCGGGACAAAGGGGGACAGATACGCAGTATTTT. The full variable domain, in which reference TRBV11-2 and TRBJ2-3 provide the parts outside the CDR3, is EAGVAQSPRYKIIEKRQSVAFWCNPISGHATLYWYQQILGQGPKLLIQFQNNGVVDDSQLPKDRFSAERLKGVDSTLKIQPAKLEDSAVYLCASSLAGQRGTDTQYFGPGTRLTVL.